The sequence of this T cell receptor beta chain was determined in a study of CD8+CD57+ T cells in acquired aplastic anemia. About the study: Sorted CD4+ and CD8+ cells yielded DNA averaging around 3.2 ug.

The CDR3 has 16 amino acids. CDR1 is SGHTA, CDR2 FQGNSA, per germline. V lost 1 base to trimming and J lost 1 base; unmatched junction nucleotides: 3. Genomic DNA served as template for TCR beta VDJ and CDR3 profiling. Via MiXCR, TCRdb re-called the reads, giving one row per CDR3 protein. The repertoire holds 180,000 or so distinct CDR3 sequences, with around 48% as singletons. This clonotype was seen ten or more times. Flow cytometry had shown expanded CD8+CD57+ cells in the patients chosen for sequencing. None of the patients had been given any therapy when their blood was sampled. The source of this sequence is a human donor with aplastic anemia. The V gene is TRBV7-2, the J gene TRBJ2-5; TRBD2 matches at 10 bases. Sequenced: sorted CD4+, CD8+, or CD8+CD57+ T cells (not recorded which) from PBMCs. The CDR3 DNA sequence: TGTGCCAGCAGCTTAGGGGTAGCGGGGGGCCAAGAGACCCAGTACTTC. It translates to CASSLGVAGGQETQYF.